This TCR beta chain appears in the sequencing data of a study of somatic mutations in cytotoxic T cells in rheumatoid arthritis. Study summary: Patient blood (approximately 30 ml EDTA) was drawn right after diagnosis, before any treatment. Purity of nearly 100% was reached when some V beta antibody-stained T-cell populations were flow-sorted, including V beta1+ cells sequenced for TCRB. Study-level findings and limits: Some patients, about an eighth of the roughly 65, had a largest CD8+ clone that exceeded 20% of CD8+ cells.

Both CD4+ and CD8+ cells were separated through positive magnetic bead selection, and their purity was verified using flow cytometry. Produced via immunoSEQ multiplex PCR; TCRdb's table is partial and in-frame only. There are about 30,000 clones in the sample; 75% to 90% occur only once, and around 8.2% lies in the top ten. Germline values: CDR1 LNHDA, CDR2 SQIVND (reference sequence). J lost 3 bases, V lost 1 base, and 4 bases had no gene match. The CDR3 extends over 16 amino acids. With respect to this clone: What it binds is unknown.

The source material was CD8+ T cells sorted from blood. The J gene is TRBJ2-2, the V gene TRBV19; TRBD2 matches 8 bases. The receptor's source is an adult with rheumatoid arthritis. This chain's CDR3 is CASSIVAGGYTGELFF. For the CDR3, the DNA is TGTGCCAGTAGTATAGTGGCGGGGGGTTACACCGGGGAGCTGTTTTTT.